This TCR beta chain was captured in a study of blood T cell repertoires in COVID-19. About the research overall: Samples representing acute and convalescent COVID-19 were sourced from the United States, Italy and Spain. Sources were T cells, B-cell-depleted T cells, or PBMCs; the material itself was cDNA or gDNA.

Source study methods: Using reference gene primer amplification, nucleated cell counts were estimated. The method was immunoSEQ multiplex PCR; TCRdb's version includes in-frame clones alone and lacks a portion of them. V and J calls and clone size follow that table, whereas D and trimming were derived from the DNA. The sample records roughly 15,000 clones, about 83% being singletons. The CDR3 sequence is 13 residues long. The V end was cut by 3 bases, the J end by 6 bases, with 8 bases between. The rearrangement links TRBV12-3 or TRBV12-4 to TRBJ2-2, with D possibly being TRBD2 (5 bases). Sample: peripheral blood. The origin of this receptor is a human donor with active COVID-19. The donor label of this sample is uncertain. CDR3 protein: CASSFSGAGELFF. CDR3 nucleotides: TGTGCCAGCAGTTTCTCCGGGGCCGGGGAGCTGTTTTTT.